Shown below are 32 T cell receptor beta chains from a single sample sequenced in a study of blood T cell repertoires in COVID-19. The protocol was immunoSEQ multiplex PCR, while the TCRdb copy is restricted to in-frame clones and leaves out a portion. The sample gives about 180,000 clones, about nine tenths of which show up once; less than 2% is in the top ten. The sample comprised peripheral blood. The receptors shown here come from a man in his late teens or twenties who had recovered from COVID-19.

V usage is TRBV6-2 or TRBV6-3 and J usage is TRBJ2-7, with 10 positions matching TRBD2. V was pared by 4 bases and J by 3 bases, with 0 bases of the junction left unmatched. CDR3 length equals 13 residues. CDR1 and CDR2 (germline): MNHEY, SVGEGT. The CDR3 here is CASSLAGGYEQYF. As DNA, the CDR3 is TGTGCCAGCAGTTTAGCGGGGGGCTACGAGCAGTACTTC.

The chain has TRBV9 and TRBJ2-2; D is uncertain. With 0 bases removed from V and 1 base from J, the gap between germline ends came to 4 bases. The CDR3 loop spans 14 amino acids. Looked up from germline, CDR1 is SGDLS and CDR2 is YYNGEE. As DNA, the CDR3 is TGTGCCAGCAGCGTAGCCAGGAACACCGGGGAGCTGTTTTTT. Translating it yields CASSVARNTGELFF.

The chain couples TRBV5-6 to TRBJ1-4; D remains ambiguous. In germline, CDR1 is SGHDT, CDR2 YYEEEE. This CDR3 spans 13 amino acids. Trimming pared 3 bases from V and 7 bases from J, leaving 10 bases between. CDR3 in amino acids: CASSYLASEKLFF. The CDR3 nucleotides read TGTGCCAGCAGCTATCTGGCAAGTGAAAAACTGTTTTTT.

This rearrangement joins TRBV7-8 to TRBJ2-7, with D unclear. CDR3 size: 18 residues. Germline values: CDR1 SGHVS, CDR2 FQNEAQ. V lost 1 base to trimming and J lost 0 bases, with 19 bases between them. The DNA of the CDR3 is TGTGCCAGCAGCTTAGGCCTTCCCAGTGTGAGGAGCTCCTACGAGCAGTACTTC. This translates into CASSLGLPSVRSSYEQYF.

The J gene is TRBJ1-1, the V gene TRBV5-5; 8 bases are shared with TRBD1. CDR1 is SGHKS, CDR2 YYEKEE, per germline (reference sequence). CDR3 length: 14 residues. V shed 4 bases and J 11 bases; nucleotides not matched to a gene: 13. Written as DNA, the CDR3 is TGTGCCAGCAGCCCGGGACAGGACTTATTCCCGGCTTTCTTT. This sequence encodes CASSPGQDLFPAFF.

The CDR3: CASGFGGSYEQYF. CDR3 DNA sequence: TGTGCTAGTGGTTTCGGGGGATCCTACGAGCAGTACTTC. This chain connects TRBV12-5 to TRBJ2-7; a weak D match, TRBD2 (6 bases). The CDR3 contains 13 residues. Looked up from germline, CDR1 is LGHNT and CDR2 is FRNRAP. Trimming cost V 3 bases and J 1 base, with 7 bases left between them.

V is TRBV28 and J is TRBJ1-6; D is perhaps TRBD1 (6 bases). With 2 bases removed from V and 7 bases from J, the gap between germline ends came to 12 bases. Germline lookup yields CDR1 MDHEN and CDR2 SYDVKM. The CDR3 sequence is 15 residues long. CDR3 bases: TGTGCCAGCAGTTTAATAGGGGGAAGCAATTCACCCCTCCACTTT. Translation: CASSLIGGSNSPLHF. The full variable domain, completed using reference TRBV28 and TRBJ1-6, is DVKVTQSSRYLVKRTGEKVFLECVQDMDHENMFWYRQDPGLGLRLIYFSYDVKMKEKGDIPEGYSVSREKKERFSLILESASTNQTSMYLCASSLIGGSNSPLHFGNGTRLTVT.

This chain uses TRBV9 with TRBJ2-3; D remains ambiguous. The length of the CDR3 is 15 residues. Germline V gene lookup returns CDR1 SGDLS and CDR2 YYNGEE. Trimming took 2 bases from V and 3 from J, leaving 13 bases between them. CDR3 DNA sequence: TGTGCCAGCAGCGTCGTTAGCCGGTCTACAGATACGCAGTATTTT. Amino acids: CASSVVSRSTDTQYF.

The chain couples TRBV6-2 or TRBV6-3 to TRBJ2-7; 7 positions match TRBD1. The CDR3 consists of 16 residues. The V gene's germline CDR1 is MNHEY and CDR2 SVGEGT. J gave up 4 bases and V 2 bases, and 11 bases lay outside the gene matches. CDR3 sequence: CASSYPPGQALYEQYF. As DNA, the CDR3 is TGTGCCAGCAGTTACCCGCCCGGACAGGCCCTATACGAGCAGTACTTC.

This chain uses TRBV4-2 with TRBJ2-2; TRBD2 agrees at 13 bases. The CDR3 is 17 amino acids. Germline trimming cut 6 bases from V and 4 bases from J; bases unmatched to any gene: 8. Germline CDR1 is LGHNA and CDR2 is YNFKEQ. CDR3 in DNA: TGTGCCAGCAGGGTGACTAGCGGGAGGTGGGGCACCGGGGAGCTGTTTTTT. Translated, it gives CASRVTSGRWGTGELFF.

The chain joins TRBV7-9 to TRBJ1-1; no definite D call. Trimming left V 3 bases short and J 5 bases short, with 13 bases between. Looked up from germline, CDR1 is SEHNR and CDR2 is FQNEAQ (reference sequence). The CDR3 length is 14 residues. CDR3 sequence: CASSFSLLTTEAFF. The CDR3 coding sequence is TGTGCCAGCAGCTTCTCCCTACTAACTACTGAAGCTTTCTTT.

This clone was detected only once. The genes are TRBV7-2 and TRBJ2-7; D uncertain. Between the trimmed V and J ends, which lost 5 bases and 5 bases, there was a span of 19 bases. This CDR3 is built from 15 residues. CDR1 and CDR2 (germline): SGHTA, FQGNSA. CDR3 region: CASSPQASSPHEQYF. The CDR3 nucleotides are TGTGCCAGCAGCCCCCAAGCAAGTTCCCCCCACGAGCAGTACTTC.

The chain combines TRBV14 with TRBJ2-7, with a weak D call TRBD2 (6 bases). The CDR3 covers 13 residues. The germline V gene encodes CDR1 SGHDN and CDR2 FVKESK. The germline V and J ends were trimmed by 4 bases and 7 bases, with 14 bases remaining between them. Here the CDR3 reads CASSLGRWGEQYF. CDR3 in DNA: TGTGCCAGCAGCCTTGGGAGGTGGGGAGAGCAGTACTTC. The full variable domain, its missing parts supplied by reference TRBV14 and TRBJ2-7, is EAGVTQFPSHSVIEKGQTVTLRCDPISGHDNLYWYRRVMGKEIKFLLHFVKESKQDESGMPNNRFLAERTGGTYSTLKVQPAELEDSGVYFCASSLGRWGEQYFGPGTRLTVT.

The chain combines TRBV7-8 with TRBJ2-5, with D uncertain. Germline V gene data show CDR1 as SGHVS and CDR2 as FQNEAQ. This CDR3 is 11 amino acids long. V shed 5 bases and J shed 9 bases, with 10 bases lying between them. CDR3 sequence: CASSLQLAQYF. The CDR3 coding sequence is TGTGCCAGCAGCCTACAATTGGCCCAGTACTTC.

V gene TRBV5-1 combines with J gene TRBJ1-5; 7 bases align to TRBD1. CDR3 length: 15 amino acids. With 0 bases clipped from V and 4 bases from J, the junction kept 4 bases outside the gene matches. The germline gives CDR1 SGHRS, CDR2 YFSETQ. CDR3: CASSLAPTGNQPQHF. As DNA, the CDR3 is TGCGCCAGCAGCTTGGCCCCGACAGGGAATCAGCCCCAGCATTTT. The full variable domain, rest sourced from reference TRBV5-1 and TRBJ1-5, is KAGVTQTPRYLIKTRGQQVTLSCSPISGHRSVSWYQQTPGQGLQFLFEYFSETQRNKGNFPGRFSGRQFSNSRSEMNVSTLELGDSALYLCASSLAPTGNQPQHFGDGTRLSIL.

The genes are TRBV27 and TRBJ2-2, with TRBD2 matching over 7 bases. Per germline, CDR1 MNHEY and CDR2 SMNVEV (reference sequence). With 5 bases clipped from V and 5 bases from J, the junction kept 2 bases outside the gene matches. This CDR3 has 13 amino acids. Here the CDR3 DNA reads TGTGCCAGCAGTCATAGCGGGACCGGGGAGCTGTTTTTT. The encoded protein is CASSHSGTGELFF.

The genes are TRBV24-1 and TRBJ2-3, with unresolved D. CDR3 length equals 13 residues. The ends were cut back, 5 bases at V and 14 bases at J, with 19 bases in the middle. Germline-derived CDR1 and CDR2 are KGHDR and SFDVKD. The CDR3, as DNA: TGTGCCACCAGTGCCCTAGACCGGCCCGAACGGTATTTT. Its translation: CATSALDRPERYF.

The rearrangement joins TRBV28 to TRBJ2-5; D unresolved. The CDR3 runs 12 residues. The germline V and J ends were trimmed by 6 bases and 1 base, with 6 bases remaining between them. CDR1 MDHEN and CDR2 SYDVKM come from the germline V gene. As DNA, the CDR3 is TGTGCCAGCAGCCCCTCCCAAGAGACCCAGTACTTC. Translating gives CASSPSQETQYF. Supplemented by reference TRBV28 and TRBJ2-5, the full variable domain reads DVKVTQSSRYLVKRTGEKVFLECVQDMDHENMFWYRQDPGLGLRLIYFSYDVKMKEKGDIPEGYSVSREKKERFSLILESASTNQTSMYLCASSPSQETQYFGPGTRLLVL.

The chain couples TRBV27 to TRBJ2-7; TRBD1 matches at 8 bases. This CDR3 is 15 amino acids long. Germline-derived CDR1 and CDR2 are MNHEY and SMNVEV (reference sequence). V shed 3 bases and J 0 bases; nucleotides not matched to a gene: 4. The CDR3 sequence is CASSFRGQVSYEQYF. The CDR3, as DNA: TGTGCCAGCAGTTTTAGGGGACAGGTCTCCTACGAGCAGTACTTC.

The rearrangement links TRBV7-2 to TRBJ2-3, with 8 bases identical to TRBD2. J lost 9 bases, V lost 5 bases, and 13 bases had no gene match. Germline assignment: CDR1 SGHTA and CDR2 FQGNSA. The CDR3 runs 15 residues. The DNA of the CDR3 is TGTGCCAGCAGCCCGAGAACAGCGGGAGTTAGGACGCAGTATTTT. This translates into CASSPRTAGVRTQYF.

This rearrangement joins TRBV19 to TRBJ1-2, with TRBD1 matching over 8 bases. Germline-derived CDR1 and CDR2 are LNHDA and SQIVND (reference sequence). The V segment lost 7 bases and the J segment 8 bases; nucleotides outside the gene matches: 9. The CDR3 contains 13 residues. CDR3 region: CASISDRVGGYTF. The DNA of the CDR3 is TGTGCCAGTATTTCGGACAGGGTAGGCGGCTACACCTTC. The entire variable domain, with the rest obtained from reference TRBV19 and TRBJ1-2, is as follows: DGGITQSPKYLFRKEGQNVTLSCEQNLNHDAMYWYRQDPGQGLRLIYYSQIVNDFQKGDIAEGYSVSREKKESFPLTVTSAQKNPTAFYLCASISDRVGGYTFGSGTRLTVV.

For the CDR3, the DNA is TGTGCCAGCAGCCCGTCCGGGACAGAACTAGCCAAAAACATTCAGTACTTC. The encoded protein is CASSPSGTELAKNIQYF. The V gene is TRBV5-4, the J gene TRBJ2-4; 7 bases are a match to TRBD1. J lost 0 bases, V lost 4 bases, and 10 bases had no gene match. This CDR3 region has 17 residues. Germline V gene sequence: CDR1 SGHNT, CDR2 YYREEE (reference sequence).

The V gene is TRBV7-6, the J gene TRBJ2-3, with 7 bases identical to TRBD2. J gave up 5 bases and V 6 bases, and 11 bases lay outside the gene matches. The CDR3 loop spans 15 amino acids. Per germline, CDR1 SGHVS and CDR2 FNYEAQ. CDR3 amino acids: CASSAGWSGGDTQYF. DNA for the CDR3: TGTGCCAGCAGTGCTGGCTGGTCGGGGGGAGATACGCAGTATTTT.

The J gene is TRBJ2-1, the V gene TRBV24-1; 9 positions agree with TRBD1. The CDR3 sequence is 15 residues long. Germline CDR1 reads KGHDR; CDR2 reads SFDVKD. J lost 9 bases, V lost 4 bases, and 9 bases had no gene match. The CDR3 protein is CATSDPGQGGREQFF. CDR3 nucleotides: TGTGCCACCAGTGACCCGGGACAGGGCGGGCGTGAGCAGTTCTTC.

The genes are TRBV4-1 and TRBJ2-1, with 11 bases identical to TRBD2. J was trimmed by 1 base and V by 6 bases; bases with no gene match: 5. The length of the CDR3 is 16 residues. The V gene's germline CDR1 is MGHRA and CDR2 YSYEKL. This chain's CDR3 is CASSRLAGSSYNEQFF. In DNA form, the CDR3 reads TGCGCCAGCAGTCGACTAGCGGGAAGTTCCTACAATGAGCAGTTCTTC.

The genes are TRBV2 and TRBJ2-1; tentative D call: TRBD2 (6 bases). Germline CDR1 and CDR2: SNHLY and FYNNEI. The length of the CDR3 is 15 residues. Trimming stripped 6 bases from V and 3 bases from J, with 15 bases between. The CDR3 sequence is CASRERVRDYNEQFF. CDR3 in DNA: TGTGCCAGCAGAGAGCGGGTTCGGGACTACAATGAGCAGTTCTTC. The full variable domain, completed using reference TRBV2 and TRBJ2-1, is EPEVTQTPSHQVTQMGQEVILRCVPISNHLYFYWYRQILGQKVEFLVSFYNNEISEKSEIFDDQFSVERPDGSNFTLKIRSTKLEDSAMYFCASRERVRDYNEQFFGPGTRLTVL.

The gene calls are TRBV5-4 and TRBJ1-4; D is possibly TRBD1 (5 bases). The CDR3 is 16 amino acids. Trimming shortened V by 1 base and J by 7 bases, and 17 bases separated the two germline ends. CDR1 and CDR2 from the germline V gene are SGHNT and YYREEE (reference sequence). This CDR3 is CASSLRRTSEVEKLFF. The DNA of the CDR3 is TGTGCCAGCAGCTTGCGTAGGACATCCGAGGTTGAAAAACTGTTTTTT.

This sequence joins TRBV11-2 and TRBJ2-1, with D possibly TRBD2 on 5 matching bases. The CDR3 spans 15 residues. The V and J ends lost 5 bases and 9 bases respectively, with 20 bases between them. CDR1 and CDR2 (germline): SGHAT, FQNNGV. The CDR3 nucleotides read TGTGCCAGCAGCCTCCTCAGCGGAGAGATGGGTGAGCAGTTCTTC. It codes for CASSLLSGEMGEQFF.

The chain combines TRBV28 with TRBJ2-7; D may be TRBD1 (6 bases). Germline V lookup: CDR1 MDHEN, CDR2 SYDVKM. The CDR3 is 13 amino acids. With 6 bases removed from V and 5 bases from J, the gap between germline ends came to 14 bases. In DNA form, the CDR3 reads TGTGCCAGCAGCGCGGACAGAAGGGACGAGCAGTACTTC. Translating it yields CASSADRRDEQYF.

This sequence joins TRBV6-2 or TRBV6-3 and TRBJ2-5, with TRBD2 identical over 8 bases. CDR1 MNHEY and CDR2 SVGEGT come from the germline V gene. Trimming at V came to 4 bases and at J to 7 bases, leaving 8 bases not matched to a gene. CDR3 length: 14 amino acids. CDR3 in DNA: TGTGCCAGCAGTTGGCGGGAGGCCGCCCGGACCCAGTACTTC. Residues: CASSWREAARTQYF.

This chain uses TRBV30 with TRBJ2-1; 12 bases fit TRBD2. V lost 4 bases to trimming and J lost 10 bases; unmatched junction nucleotides: 8. Germline assignment: CDR1 GTSNPN and CDR2 SVGIG (reference sequence). The CDR3 is 14 residues long. CDR3: CAWNRLAGAGEQFF. CDR3 nucleotides: TGTGCCTGGAACCGACTAGCGGGAGCGGGGGAGCAGTTCTTC.

This rearrangement joins TRBV4-2 to TRBJ2-1, with TRBD2 identical over 8 bases. CDR1 is LGHNA and CDR2 is YNFKEQ in the germline V gene. The CDR3 runs 17 residues. Trimming at V came to 1 base and at J to 4 bases, leaving 9 bases not matched to a gene. CDR3 residues: CASSQVRLASGYNEQFF. The DNA of the CDR3 is TGTGCCAGCAGCCAAGTGCGATTAGCTAGCGGGTACAATGAGCAGTTCTTC.